This entry lists 29 T cell receptor beta chains sequenced from one sample in a study of shared clonotypes between healthy human individuals. Profiling relied on immunoSEQ multiplex PCR, and the TCRdb table lists in-frame clones only, not all of them. The repertoire consists of 2 million to 2.5 million clones, with approximately 95% occurring once and the leading ten covering 0.9% to 1.3%. The naive CD8 subset, CD45RO-negative cells positively selected for CCR7, excluded terminally differentiated effector memory CD45RA+ cells. The sequenced sample consisted of naive CD8+ T cells sorted from blood. These receptors came from a young man in good health.

This chain joins TRBV7-9 and TRBJ1-2, with 8 bases identical to TRBD1. V gave up 3 bases and J gave up 3 bases; unmatched junction bases: 6. The length of the CDR3 is 15 residues. Germline V gene data show CDR1 as SEHNR and CDR2 as FQNEAQ (reference sequence). The CDR3 nucleotides read TGTGCCAGCAGCTTGGGGAGGACAGGGCACTATGGCTACACCTTC. It specifies CASSLGRTGHYGYTF.

The chain couples TRBV21-1 to TRBJ2-7; the table gives TRBD2 as D, unverified against the DNA. TRBV21-1 has pseudogene status. The CDR3 sequence is 20 residues long. CDR3 nucleotide sequence: TGTGCCAGCAGCAAAGTACCCCTGGGGTTGGCGGGGCTAAGCTCCTACGAGCAGTACTTC. Its protein product is CASSKVPLGLAGLSSYEQYF.

The chain recombines TRBV30 with TRBJ2-7; tentatively, D is TRBD2 (6 bases). The CDR3 sequence is 16 residues long. V lost 5 bases to trimming and J lost 0 bases, with 20 bases between them. Looked up from germline, CDR1 is GTSNPN and CDR2 is SVGIG (reference sequence). CDR3 DNA sequence: TGTGCCTGGGATGGGTTGGGGCGGGGAATCTCCTACGAGCAGTACTTC. It specifies CAWDGLGRGISYEQYF.

The chain couples TRBV30 to TRBJ2-1, with 9 bases aligning to TRBD1. Germline values: CDR1 GTSNPN, CDR2 SVGIG (reference sequence). The CDR3 extends over 15 amino acids. Trimming at V came to 0 bases and at J to 8 bases, leaving 8 bases not matched to a gene. CDR3 DNA: TGTGCCTGGAGTGTAGGGACAGGGAGAGCCCATGAGCAGTTCTTC. Protein sequence: CAWSVGTGRAHEQFF.

J is TRBJ1-3 and V is TRBV5-1, with D possibly matching TRBD1 (6 bases). The CDR3 has 15 residues. Germline CDR1 SGHRS, CDR2 YFSETQ. Between the trimmed V and J ends, which lost 4 bases and 4 bases, there was a span of 15 bases. The CDR3 DNA follows: TGCGCCAGCAGCCGCGACAGGCGAGAAGGAAACACCATATATTTT. This translates into CASSRDRREGNTIYF.

This rearrangement joins TRBV7-9 to TRBJ1-1, with 9 bases identical to TRBD1. Germline CDR1 and CDR2: SEHNR and FQNEAQ (reference sequence). J gave up 3 bases and V 4 bases, and 9 bases lay outside the gene matches. This CDR3 has 16 residues. CDR3 amino acids: CASSSNRQGVYTEAFF. The CDR3 DNA is TGTGCCAGCAGCTCCAACCGACAGGGGGTTTACACTGAAGCTTTCTTT.

V usage is TRBV18 and J usage is TRBJ2-5; 7 bases are a match to TRBD2. The germline V gene has CDR1 KGHSH and CDR2 LQKENI. V was pared by 3 bases and J by 1 base, with 5 bases of the junction left unmatched. The CDR3 extends over 15 amino acids. In DNA, the CDR3 is TGTGCCAGCTCACCCTCACTAGCGAGCCAAGAGACCCAGTACTTC. Translation gives CASSPSLASQETQYF.

The rearrangement joins TRBV7-2 to TRBJ1-4, with 10 bases aligning to TRBD1. The CDR3 sequence is 16 residues long. CDR1 is SGHTA, CDR2 FQGNSA, per germline. The junction had 6 bases not matched to a gene; V was cut back by 5 bases and J by 3 bases. The DNA of the CDR3 is TGTGCCAGCAGCCAGGACAGGGGGATGGCTAATGAAAAACTGTTTTTT. Its protein is CASSQDRGMANEKLFF.

This clone was seen more than once but under ten times. This rearrangement joins TRBV19 to TRBJ1-2, with 8 bases lining up with TRBD1. This CDR3 is built from 14 residues. Germline V CDR1 and CDR2: LNHDA, SQIVND (reference sequence). The ends lost 1 base at V and 4 bases at J; junction bases unmatched: 2. Written as DNA, the CDR3 is TGTGCCAGTAGTATAGTCGACAGGGGCTATGGCTACACCTTC. Protein sequence: CASSIVDRGYGYTF. Combining the CDR3 with reference TRBV19 and TRBJ1-2 gives the whole variable domain DGGITQSPKYLFRKEGQNVTLSCEQNLNHDAMYWYRQDPGQGLRLIYYSQIVNDFQKGDIAEGYSVSREKKESFPLTVTSAQKNPTAFYLCASSIVDRGYGYTFGSGTRLTVV.

V gene TRBV2 combines with J gene TRBJ2-5; D is tentatively TRBD1 or TRBD2 (5 bases each). The CDR3 is 14 amino acids. Germline loops: CDR1 SNHLY, CDR2 FYNNEI. V shed 7 bases and J shed 4 bases, with 16 bases lying between them. The CDR3 here is CASIPTSGRETQYF. DNA for the CDR3: TGTGCCAGCATTCCCACGTCGGGGCGAGAGACCCAGTACTTC.

The gene calls are TRBV6-5 and TRBJ2-7; possibly TRBD2 for D (5 bases). CDR3 length equals 14 residues. Germline CDR1 reads MNHEY; CDR2 reads SVGAGI. The germline V and J ends were trimmed by 0 bases and 6 bases, with 12 bases remaining between them. In nucleotides, the CDR3 is TGTGCCAGCAGTTACTCGGAGGCCGGTTCCGAGCAGTACTTC. Its protein product is CASSYSEAGSEQYF.

The rearrangement uses TRBV11-2 and TRBJ1-6; D is unclear. The CDR3 length is 17 residues. With 4 bases removed from V and 0 bases from J, the gap between germline ends came to 13 bases. The germline V gene encodes CDR1 SGHAT and CDR2 FQNNGV. CDR3: CASSSSDGSSYNSPLHF. In nucleotides, the CDR3 is TGTGCCAGCAGCTCCTCGGACGGTAGCTCCTATAATTCACCCCTCCACTTT.

V usage is TRBV5-4 and J usage is TRBJ2-7; 7 positions agree with TRBD1. The junction had 10 bases not matched to a gene; V was cut back by 4 bases and J by 0 bases. The V gene's germline CDR1 is SGHNT and CDR2 YYREEE (reference sequence). This CDR3 comprises 16 residues. Here the CDR3 DNA reads TGTGCCAGCAGCACCCCCGGGACAGAGATCTCCTACGAGCAGTACTTC. Its translation: CASSTPGTEISYEQYF.

This clone was seen just once. The CDR3: CARLDRVGYGYTF. The CDR3 nucleotides are TGTGCCCGACTTGACAGGGTCGGCTATGGCTACACCTTC. The rearrangement uses TRBV30 and TRBJ1-2; 7 positions match TRBD1. Looked up from germline, CDR1 is GTSNPN and CDR2 is SVGIG (reference sequence). The CDR3 totals 13 residues. J lost 4 bases, V lost 8 bases, and 10 bases had no gene match.

V is TRBV2 and J is TRBJ2-6; 7 bases are a match to TRBD2. This CDR3 comprises 15 residues. Germline values: CDR1 SNHLY, CDR2 FYNNEI. J gave up 0 bases and V 7 bases, and 3 bases lay outside the gene matches. CDR3 region: CASTGGYSGANVLTF. The CDR3 nucleotides read TGTGCCAGCACCGGGGGGTACTCTGGGGCCAACGTCCTGACTTTC.

The rearrangement joins TRBV7-9 to TRBJ2-2; D is uncertain. The CDR3 spans 16 residues. Germline lookup yields CDR1 SEHNR and CDR2 FQNEAQ (reference sequence). Trimming left V 3 bases short and J 0 bases short, with 11 bases between. The CDR3 sequence: CASSFLRLSNTGELFF. CDR3 DNA: TGTGCCAGCAGCTTTCTTCGGCTATCGAACACCGGGGAGCTGTTTTTT. Filled out from reference TRBV7-9 and TRBJ2-2, the complete variable domain reads DTGVSQNPRHKITKRGQNVTFRCDPISEHNRLYWYRQTLGQGPEFLTYFQNEAQLEKSRLLSDRFSAERPKGSFSTLEIQRTEQGDSAMYLCASSFLRLSNTGELFFGEGSRLTVL.

The J gene is TRBJ2-7, the V gene TRBV6-1, with TRBD2 matching over 7 bases. Trimming removed 8 bases from V and 3 bases from J; junction bases left unmatched: 7. This CDR3 has 13 amino acids. CDR1 is MNHNS and CDR2 is SASEGT in the germline V gene. The CDR3 reads CASGAGEGYEQYF. The CDR3 coding sequence is TGTGCCAGCGGCGCGGGGGAGGGCTACGAGCAGTACTTC.

This clone was counted once. V is TRBV30 and J is TRBJ2-5, with D uncertain. The germline CDR1 and CDR2 sequences are GTSNPN and SVGIG (reference sequence). Trimming stripped 5 bases from V and 4 bases from J, with 11 bases between. The length of the CDR3 is 12 residues. The CDR3 DNA is TGTGCCTGGGAAAGAGCCGGAGAGACCCAGTACTTC. It translates to CAWERAGETQYF.

This chain joins TRBV28 and TRBJ2-3; D possibly matches TRBD1 or TRBD2 (7 bases each). CDR1 is MDHEN and CDR2 is SYDVKM in the germline V gene. Trimming shortened V by 4 bases and J by 5 bases, and 22 bases separated the two germline ends. The length of the CDR3 is 17 residues. DNA of the CDR3: TGTGCCAGCAGTTCCGCCCACGAATCAGGGGGGGTAGATACGCAGTATTTT. Protein product: CASSSAHESGGVDTQYF. Full variable domain (remainder filled in from reference TRBV28 and TRBJ2-3): DVKVTQSSRYLVKRTGEKVFLECVQDMDHENMFWYRQDPGLGLRLIYFSYDVKMKEKGDIPEGYSVSREKKERFSLILESASTNQTSMYLCASSSAHESGGVDTQYFGPGTRLTVL.

V is TRBV2 and J is TRBJ2-3; D remains ambiguous. Trimming stripped 2 bases from V and 5 bases from J, with 8 bases between. The CDR3 has 13 residues. In germline, CDR1 is SNHLY, CDR2 FYNNEI. The CDR3 region has the DNA TGTGCCAGCAGTGAAAGCATCGAAGATACGCAGTATTTT. Translating it yields CASSESIEDTQYF.

The CDR3 is CASIATGTSGFEQYF. The CDR3 coding sequence is TGTGCCAGCATCGCGACCGGGACTAGTGGGTTCGAGCAGTACTTC. The chain is built from TRBV7-2 and TRBJ2-7, with 8 bases lining up with TRBD2. CDR3 length equals 15 residues. Germline V CDR1 and CDR2: SGHTA, FQGNSA. The ends lost 7 bases at V and 6 bases at J; junction bases unmatched: 14.

This sequence joins TRBV29-1 and TRBJ2-7, with a weak D call TRBD1 (8 bases). The CDR3 contains 13 residues. V lost 5 bases to trimming and J lost 3 bases, with 14 bases between them. Germline V gene sequence: CDR1 SQVTM, CDR2 ANQGSEA. The CDR3, as DNA: TGCAGCGTTCTACAGGGGGGGCTCTACGAGCAGTACTTC. The encoded protein is CSVLQGGLYEQYF.

This clone was detected only once. The rearrangement links TRBV29-1 to TRBJ2-3; D is perhaps TRBD2 (6 bases). The CDR3 has 15 residues. Per the germline V gene, CDR1 is SQVTM and CDR2 is ANQGSEA. Trimming cost V 6 bases and J 3 bases, with 19 bases left between them. CDR3 residues: CSVDEGGKRTDTQYF. Here the CDR3 DNA reads TGCAGCGTCGACGAGGGCGGGAAGAGGACAGATACGCAGTATTTT.

This clone was seen once. The chain carries TRBV28 and TRBJ2-7; unclear D gene. Per the germline V gene, CDR1 is MDHEN and CDR2 is SYDVKM. V was shortened by 5 bases and J by 1 base, with 9 bases between the two germline ends. CDR3 length: 13 residues. The CDR3 nucleotides are TGTGCCAGCAGTCCGTCTCTGTCCTACGAGCAGTACTTC. This sequence encodes CASSPSLSYEQYF.

The chain employs TRBV9 and TRBJ2-7; the match to TRBD1 covers 7 bases. Germline assignment: CDR1 SGDLS and CDR2 YYNGEE. Trimming cost V 3 bases and J 5 bases; bases outside gene matches: 11. The CDR3 consists of 15 residues. The CDR3 protein is CASSAGDLDRDEQYF. As DNA, the CDR3 is TGTGCCAGCAGCGCTGGGGACCTAGACAGGGACGAGCAGTACTTC.

This clone was found once. V gene TRBV6-6 combines with J gene TRBJ2-1, with a possible D match to TRBD1 (5 bases). The CDR3 length is 15 residues. The V and J ends lost 7 bases and 2 bases respectively, with 15 bases between them. CDR1 and CDR2 (germline): MNHNY, SVGAGI (reference sequence). The CDR3 coding sequence is TGTGCCAGCACCCGCGAAGGGGAAGCCTACAATGAGCAGTTCTTC. Protein: CASTREGEAYNEQFF.

V usage is TRBV27 and J usage is TRBJ2-1; 13 bases fit TRBD2. CDR1 and CDR2 (germline): MNHEY, SMNVEV (reference sequence). The CDR3 is made up of 15 amino acids. CDR3 sequence reads: CPRRGTSGKLNEQFF. CDR3 nucleotide sequence: TGTCCAAGAAGGGGGACTAGCGGGAAACTCAATGAGCAGTTCTTC.

The chain links TRBV2 to TRBJ2-5; possible D gene TRBD1, 6 bases. The ends were cut back, 2 bases at V and 4 bases at J, with 14 bases in the middle. Germline CDR1 is SNHLY and CDR2 is FYNNEI. The CDR3 loop spans 15 amino acids. CDR3 sequence reads: CASSETWGPRETQYF. The CDR3 DNA follows: TGTGCCAGCAGTGAAACTTGGGGGCCACGAGAGACCCAGTACTTC.

The CDR3 spells CASSLGTSTEAFF. In DNA, the CDR3 is TGTGCCAGCAGCTTAGGGACCAGTACTGAAGCTTTCTTT. The chain couples TRBV7-8 to TRBJ1-1; D is undetermined. CDR1 and CDR2 (germline): SGHVS, FQNEAQ. V lost 1 base, J lost 5 bases, and 8 bases lay in between. The CDR3 has 13 amino acids.